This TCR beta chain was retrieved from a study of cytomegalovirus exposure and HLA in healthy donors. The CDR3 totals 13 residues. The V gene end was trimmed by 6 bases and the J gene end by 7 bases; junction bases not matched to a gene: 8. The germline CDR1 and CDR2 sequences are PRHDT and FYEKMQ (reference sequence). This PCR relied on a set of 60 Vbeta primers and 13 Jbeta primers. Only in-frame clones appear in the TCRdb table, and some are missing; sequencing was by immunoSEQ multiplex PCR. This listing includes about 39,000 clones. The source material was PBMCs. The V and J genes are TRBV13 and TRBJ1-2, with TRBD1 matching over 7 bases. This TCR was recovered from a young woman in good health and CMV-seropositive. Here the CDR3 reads CASRARGLSGYTF. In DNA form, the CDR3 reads TGTGCCAGCAGGGCGAGGGGGCTCAGTGGCTACACCTTC.